The entry below gives a single T cell receptor (beta chain) sequence along with its context. This entry is derived from a study of cytomegalovirus exposure and HLA in healthy donors. Germline trimming cut 10 bases from V and 2 bases from J; bases unmatched to any gene: 8. Germline V gene data show CDR1 as SNHLY and CDR2 as FYNNEI. CDR3 size: 14 residues. Use of 60 Vbeta and 13 Jbeta primers characterized the PCR. Sequencing was performed with immunoSEQ multiplex PCR; in TCRdb, only in-frame clones are kept and a portion is missing. This table holds about 64,000 clones, over 75% found once. Sample: PBMCs. This TCR was sampled from a male donor in good health and CMV-seropositive. The chain joins TRBV2 to TRBJ2-1; 7 bases align to TRBD2. The CDR3 here is CAILGGEAYNEQFF. CDR3 nucleotide sequence: TGTGCCATCCTGGGAGGGGAAGCCTACAATGAGCAGTTCTTC.